These T cell receptor beta chains were read from a single sample in a study of cytomegalovirus exposure and HLA in healthy donors. The table came from immunoSEQ multiplex PCR; TCRdb's copy has only in-frame clones and leaves some out. Its listing shows fewer than 45,000 clones. Source material: PBMCs. The receptor source for this set is a woman in her 30s in good health and CMV-seronegative. The CDR3 runs from the conserved cysteine through the conserved F or W. The order of the fields is J gene, D gene, V gene, CDR3 protein. D genes are given only for firm matches.

J: TRBJ2-7; D: TRBD1; V: TRBV27; CDR3: CASSLGTGGNEQYF
J: TRBJ2-7; D: .; V: TRBV6-5; CDR3: CASSYSGVSRAEQYF
J: TRBJ2-7; D: .; V: TRBV7-9; CDR3: CASSPEIYEQYF
J: TRBJ2-7; D: TRBD2; V: TRBV30; CDR3: CAWSVHLAGGGEQYF
J: TRBJ2-2; D: TRBD1; V: TRBV5-1; CDR3: CASRSGQGASTGELFF
J: TRBJ1-2; D: .; V: TRBV23-1; CDR3: CASSHRQEGGGYTF
J: TRBJ1-2; D: .; V: TRBV13; CDR3: CASSLKPGANYGYTF
J: TRBJ2-7; D: .; V: TRBV27; CDR3: CASRPSITRSSYEQYF
J: TRBJ2-7; D: .; V: TRBV18; CDR3: CASSPPGAEEQYF
J: TRBJ1-5; D: .; V: TRBV29-1; CDR3: CSVRGRDQPQHF
J: TRBJ2-3; D: TRBD2; V: TRBV28; CDR3: CASSSTSGRGTDTQYF
J: TRBJ2-1; D: .; V: TRBV30; CDR3: CAWKRANEQFF
J: TRBJ1-4; D: TRBD1; V: TRBV30; CDR3: CAWSPGQGSAKLFF
J: TRBJ2-7; D: .; V: TRBV7-2; CDR3: CASSPLNQGYEQYF
J: TRBJ1-5; D: .; V: TRBV18; CDR3: CASSPGGNQPQHF
J: TRBJ1-3; D: TRBD1; V: TRBV19; CDR3: CATLAGTGFGNTIYF
J: TRBJ2-1; D: TRBD1; V: TRBV6-6; CDR3: CASSYEDRARNEQFF
J: TRBJ1-2; D: TRBD1; V: TRBV19; CDR3: CASSTGTDDYGYTF
J: TRBJ2-3; D: TRBD1; V: TRBV5-1; CDR3: CASSTGQVTDTQYF
J: TRBJ2-7; D: TRBD2; V: TRBV18; CDR3: CASSPQTSGSQEQYF
J: TRBJ1-2; D: TRBD1; V: TRBV5-4; CDR3: CASSRWDRGWGYTF
J: TRBJ1-1; D: .; V: TRBV19; CDR3: CASSLEGSMNTEAFF
J: TRBJ2-5; D: TRBD2; V: TRBV5-1; CDR3: CASSLGTSVETQYF
J: TRBJ2-3; D: .; V: TRBV4-3; CDR3: CASSQVGGRGGTDTQYF
J: TRBJ1-2; D: .; V: TRBV27; CDR3: CASSLGSGVGGYTF
J: TRBJ1-1; D: .; V: TRBV28; CDR3: CASSLQKNTEAFF
J: TRBJ2-5; D: .; V: TRBV28; CDR3: CASRDTRRETQYF
J: TRBJ2-1; D: TRBD1; V: TRBV4-1; CDR3: CASSQDGQDEQFF
J: TRBJ2-1; D: .; V: TRBV7-9; CDR3: CASLRSNEQFF
J: TRBJ2-1; D: TRBD2; V: TRBV4-3; CDR3: CASSPTSGGAYNEQFF
J: TRBJ2-3; D: TRBD1; V: TRBV4-3; CDR3: CASSPRQGAVTQYF
J: TRBJ2-7; D: .; V: TRBV7-2; CDR3: CASSSPMVAYEQYF
J: TRBJ1-1; D: .; V: TRBV7-9; CDR3: CASSRTRTTNTEAFF
J: TRBJ1-2; D: .; V: TRBV6-5; CDR3: CASSSSTEYGYTF
J: TRBJ2-2; D: .; V: TRBV4-3; CDR3: CASSHFTVTNTGELFF
J: TRBJ1-5; D: TRBD1; V: TRBV30; CDR3: CAWSAPTGGVRQPQHF
J: TRBJ1-1; D: .; V: TRBV27; CDR3: CASGTLGGNTEAFF
J: TRBJ2-7; D: .; V: TRBV6-6; CDR3: CASRNIRDNSYEQYF
J: TRBJ2-1; D: .; V: TRBV28; CDR3: CASSLWGSSDNEQFF
J: TRBJ2-1; D: TRBD2; V: TRBV4-1; CDR3: CASSQKPSGSSYNEQFF
J: TRBJ2-3; D: TRBD2; V: TRBV11-3; CDR3: CASSSGRTSTDTQYF
J: TRBJ2-7; D: TRBD2; V: TRBV5-1; CDR3: CASSLGGTSGNYEQYF
J: TRBJ1-1; D: TRBD1; V: TRBV27; CDR3: CASRTGQGNTEAFF
J: TRBJ1-5; D: .; V: TRBV4-1; CDR3: CASTRGMGNQPQHF
J: TRBJ2-5; D: TRBD2; V: TRBV5-1; CDR3: CASSFSRAGAVQETQYF
J: TRBJ1-1; D: .; V: TRBV7-9; CDR3: CASRLTAGTEAFF
J: TRBJ2-3; D: TRBD1; V: TRBV5-4; CDR3: CASRGGSTDTQYF
J: TRBJ2-6; D: .; V: TRBV5-1; CDR3: CASSLDGRSGGANVLTF
J: TRBJ1-5; D: TRBD1; V: TRBV7-9; CDR3: CASSPPGGGNQPQHF
J: TRBJ2-1; D: .; V: TRBV11-3; CDR3: CASSLGSRPHEQFF
J: TRBJ2-7; D: TRBD1; V: TRBV2; CDR3: CASSEGRTGVSEQYF
J: TRBJ1-1; D: .; V: TRBV29-1; CDR3: CSVSKRAGGVATEAFF
J: TRBJ2-5; D: .; V: TRBV14; CDR3: CASSPRGTLLQETQYF
J: TRBJ2-7; D: TRBD2; V: TRBV9; CDR3: CASSPSGGTYEQYF
J: TRBJ2-1; D: .; V: TRBV5-1; CDR3: CASSLDRGEQFF
J: TRBJ1-5; D: .; V: TRBV27; CDR3: CASSVVPRGNQPQHF
J: TRBJ2-1; D: .; V: TRBV5-1; CDR3: CASSLTGYNEQFF
J: TRBJ2-7; D: .; V: TRBV6-5; CDR3: CASSYAGSNYEQYF
J: TRBJ1-1; D: .; V: TRBV4-1; CDR3: CASSQAGRKNTEAFF
J: TRBJ2-1; D: TRBD1; V: TRBV18; CDR3: CASSPTGGNEQFF